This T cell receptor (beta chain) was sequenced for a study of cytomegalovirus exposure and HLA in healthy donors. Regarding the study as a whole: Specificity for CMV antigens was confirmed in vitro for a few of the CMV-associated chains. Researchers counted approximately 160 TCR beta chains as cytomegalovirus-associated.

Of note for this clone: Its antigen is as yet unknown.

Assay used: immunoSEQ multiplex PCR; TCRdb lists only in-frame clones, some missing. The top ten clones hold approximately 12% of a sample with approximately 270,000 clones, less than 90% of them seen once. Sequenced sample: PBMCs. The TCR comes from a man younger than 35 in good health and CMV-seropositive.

Written as DNA, the CDR3 is TGCGCCAGCAGCCAAACCGGCCTAGCGGGAGATCGCAATGAGCAGTTCTTC. Amino acids: CASSQTGLAGDRNEQFF. J is TRBJ2-1 and V is TRBV4-1; 10 bases map to TRBD2. Germline assignment: CDR1 MGHRA and CDR2 YSYEKL. J was trimmed by 6 bases and V by 2 bases; bases with no gene match: 10. The length of the CDR3 is 17 residues.